This T cell receptor (beta chain) derives from a study of shared clonotypes between healthy human individuals. Clones were read by immunoSEQ multiplex PCR, and TCRdb kept only the in-frame ones, dropping some. This table holds approximately 980,000 clones, 70% to 85% found once. Trimming stripped 4 bases from V and 5 bases from J, with 14 bases between. The CDR3 consists of 15 residues. Germline assignment: CDR1 SGHTA and CDR2 FQGNSA. The chain uses TRBV7-2 and TRBJ2-2; D possibly corresponds to TRBD1 (5 bases). The receptor was derived from a man aged 18 to 35 in good health. The source material was memory CD4+ T cells sorted from blood. Subset noted: CD45RA-negative fraction. CDR3 in DNA: TGTGCCAGCAGCTCATCGACAGCCTTGACCGGGGAGCTGTTTTTT. Residues: CASSSSTALTGELFF.